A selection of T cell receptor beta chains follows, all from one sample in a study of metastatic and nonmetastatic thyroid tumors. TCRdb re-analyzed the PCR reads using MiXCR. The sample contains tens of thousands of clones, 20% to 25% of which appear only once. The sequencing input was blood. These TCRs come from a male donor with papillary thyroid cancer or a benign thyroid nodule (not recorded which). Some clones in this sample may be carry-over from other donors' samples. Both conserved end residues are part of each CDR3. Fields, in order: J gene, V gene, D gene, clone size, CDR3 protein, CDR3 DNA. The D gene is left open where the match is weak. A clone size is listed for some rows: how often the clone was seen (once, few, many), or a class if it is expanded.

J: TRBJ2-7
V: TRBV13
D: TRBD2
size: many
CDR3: CASSPTLGTSGRAGYEQYF
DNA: TGTGCCAGCAGCCCTACCCTAGGGACTAGCGGGAGGGCAGGGTACGAGCAGTACTTC

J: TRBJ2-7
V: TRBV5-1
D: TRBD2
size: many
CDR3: CASSGTSGRPYEQYF
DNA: TGCGCCAGCAGCGGGACTAGCGGGAGACCGTACGAGCAGTACTTC

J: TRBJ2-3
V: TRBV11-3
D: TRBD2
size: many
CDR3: CASSFAGVTDTQYF
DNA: TGTGCCAGCAGCTTCGCGGGAGTAACAGATACGCAGTATTTT

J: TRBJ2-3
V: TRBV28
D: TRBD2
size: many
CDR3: CASSFTSGVFDTQYF
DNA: TGTGCCAGCAGTTTTACTAGCGGGGTTTTTGATACGCAGTATTTT

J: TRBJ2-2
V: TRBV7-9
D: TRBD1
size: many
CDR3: CASSYDRGRTGELFF
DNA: TGTGCCAGCAGTTACGACAGGGGGCGCACCGGGGAGCTGTTTTTT

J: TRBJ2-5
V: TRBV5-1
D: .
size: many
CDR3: CASSLGTAIQETQYF
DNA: TGCGCCAGCAGCTTGGGAACAGCCATCCAAGAGACCCAGTACTTC

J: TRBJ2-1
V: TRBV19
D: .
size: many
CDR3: CASSIVRVVGYNEQFF
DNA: TGTGCCAGTAGTATAGTTCGAGTGGTTGGCTACAATGAGCAGTTCTTC

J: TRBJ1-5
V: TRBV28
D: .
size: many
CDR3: CASNPAGDRGQPQHF
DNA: TGTGCCAGCAATCCCGCCGGGGACCGGGGGCAGCCCCAGCATTTT

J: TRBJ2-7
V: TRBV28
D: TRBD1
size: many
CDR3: CASSDAVTGLYEQYF
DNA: TGTGCCAGCAGTGATGCGGTGACAGGGCTTTACGAGCAGTACTTC

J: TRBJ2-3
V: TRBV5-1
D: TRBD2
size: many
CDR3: CASSSLRTSVSTDTQYF
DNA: TGCGCCAGCAGCTCCTTACGGACTAGCGTAAGCACAGATACGCAGTATTTT

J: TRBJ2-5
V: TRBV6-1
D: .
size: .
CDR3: CASEAGFGQETQYF
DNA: TGTGCCAGCGAAGCAGGGTTCGGGCAAGAGACCCAGTACTTC

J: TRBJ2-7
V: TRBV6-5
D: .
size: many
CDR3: CASSYSSGDEQYF
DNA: TGTGCCAGCAGTTACTCTTCGGGCGACGAGCAGTACTTC

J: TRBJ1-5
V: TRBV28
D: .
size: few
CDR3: CASRQGGFAQPQHF
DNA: TGTGCCAGCAGACAAGGGGGGTTTGCTCAGCCCCAGCATTTT

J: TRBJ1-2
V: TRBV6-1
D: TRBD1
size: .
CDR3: CASSPLVDREASGYTF
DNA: TGTGCCAGCAGTCCCCTGGTTGACAGGGAAGCGAGTGGCTACACCTTC

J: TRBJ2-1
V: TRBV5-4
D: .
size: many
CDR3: CASSLMNTPNEQFF
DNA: TGTGCCAGCAGTCTGATGAACACACCCAATGAGCAGTTCTTC

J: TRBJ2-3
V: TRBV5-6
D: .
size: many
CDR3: CASSLAGVGSTDTQYF
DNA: TGTGCCAGCAGCTTGGCGGGGGTAGGGAGCACAGATACGCAGTATTTT

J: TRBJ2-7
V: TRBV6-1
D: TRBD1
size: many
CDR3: CASSKRTGGQYEQYF
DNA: TGTGCCAGCAGTAAACGGACAGGGGGCCAATACGAGCAGTACTTC

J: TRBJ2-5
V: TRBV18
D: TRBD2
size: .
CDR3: CASSPPTREGETQYF
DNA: TGTGCCAGCTCACCACCAACGCGGGAGGGAGAGACCCAGTACTTC

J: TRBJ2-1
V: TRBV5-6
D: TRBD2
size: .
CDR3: CASSPLRGGGNEQFF
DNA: TGTGCCAGCAGCCCTCTGAGGGGCGGGGGAAATGAGCAGTTCTTC

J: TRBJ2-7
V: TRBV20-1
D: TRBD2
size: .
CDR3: CSARAWTSGTLSEQYF
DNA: TGCAGTGCTAGGGCCTGGACTAGCGGGACCCTATCCGAGCAGTACTTC

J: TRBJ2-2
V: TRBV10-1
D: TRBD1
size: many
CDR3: CASATGGADGELFF
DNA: TGCGCCAGCGCCACAGGGGGCGCGGACGGGGAGCTGTTTTTT

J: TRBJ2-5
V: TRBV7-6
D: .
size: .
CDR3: CASSLQGGRAAQETQYF
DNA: TGTGCCAGCAGCTTACAAGGGGGGAGGGCGGCCCAAGAGACCCAGTACTTC

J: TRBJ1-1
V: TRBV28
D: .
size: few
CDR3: CASSRGRMNTEAFF
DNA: TGTGCCAGCAGTAGAGGCCGGATGAACACTGAAGCTTTCTTT

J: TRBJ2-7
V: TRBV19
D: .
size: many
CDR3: CASSIKAGPYEQYF
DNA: TGTGCCAGTAGTATTAAAGCGGGCCCCTACGAGCAGTACTTC

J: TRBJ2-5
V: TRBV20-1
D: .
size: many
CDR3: CSVTATGTLKETQYF
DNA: TGCAGTGTCACTGCAACCGGGACACTTAAAGAGACCCAGTACTTC

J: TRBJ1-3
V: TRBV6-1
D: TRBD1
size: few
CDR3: CASRTGTGGLYTIYF
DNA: TGTGCCAGCAGAACCGGGACAGGGGGTTTATACACCATATATTTT

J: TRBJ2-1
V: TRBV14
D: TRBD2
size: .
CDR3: CASSLAGGGLEQFF
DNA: TGTGCCAGCAGCCTAGCGGGAGGAGGCCTTGAGCAGTTCTTC

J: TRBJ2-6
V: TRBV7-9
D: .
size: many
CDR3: CASNLRIGGAYVGANVLTF
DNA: TGTGCCAGCAACCTAAGAATAGGGGGAGCCTATGTAGGGGCCAACGTCCTGACTTTC

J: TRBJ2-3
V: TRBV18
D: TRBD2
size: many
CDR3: CASSGTSGSVDTQYF
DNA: TGTGCCAGCTCTGGGACTAGCGGGAGTGTAGATACGCAGTATTTT

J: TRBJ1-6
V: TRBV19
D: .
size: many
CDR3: CASSIFRTPVLDNSPLHF
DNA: TGTGCCAGTAGTATTTTCAGGACTCCGGTTCTCGATAATTCACCCCTCCACTTT

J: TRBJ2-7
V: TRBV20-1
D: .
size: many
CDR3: CSAPIRGQYEQYF
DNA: TGCAGTGCTCCGATTCGGGGGCAATACGAGCAGTACTTC

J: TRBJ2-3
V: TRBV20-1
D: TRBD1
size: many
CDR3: CSAQRGTGGTDTQYF
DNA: TGCAGTGCCCAAAGAGGGACAGGAGGCACAGATACGCAGTATTTT

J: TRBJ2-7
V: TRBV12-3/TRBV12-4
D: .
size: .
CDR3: CASRRGSYEQYF
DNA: TGTGCCAGCAGGAGGGGCTCCTACGAGCAGTACTTC

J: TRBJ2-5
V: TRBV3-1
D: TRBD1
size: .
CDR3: CASSQNPGQNMAQYF
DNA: TGTGCCAGCAGCCAAAACCCGGGACAGAATATGGCCCAGTACTTC